A selection of T cell receptor beta chains follows, all from one sample in a study of blood T cells in healthy people across ages. TCRdb used MiXCR to reprocess the 5' RACE reads, holding one entry per CDR3 protein. The top ten clones hold 7.7% of a sample with around 1,500,000 distinct CDR3 sequences, about 28% of them seen once. Sample: blood. The receptors were sampled from a young woman in good health. Both conserved end residues are trimmed from each CDR3.

v_call	j_call	cdr3_aa
TRBV18	TRBJ2-7	ATGSGRGPYEQY
TRBV11-2	TRBJ2-5	ASSLYGPGETQY
TRBV5-4	.	ASSLVVLAGRSEQY
TRBV29-1	TRBJ2-1	STEASGGYNEQF
TRBV2	TRBJ1-5	ASRDRRDQPQH
TRBV21-1	TRBJ2-1	ASSPHLAGAYNEQF
TRBV30	TRBJ2-7	AWSEGYEQY
TRBV20-1	TRBJ1-2	SAREAGSNYGYT
TRBV5-1	TRBJ2-6	ASSLGGLSGANVLT
TRBV27	TRBJ2-7	ASSATGVAGEQY
TRBV5-1	TRBJ2-5	ASSIPGTAGRETQY
TRBV19	TRBJ1-2	ASKPNRDYGYT
TRBV28	TRBJ1-5	ASRTGGNQPQH
TRBV5-1	TRBJ1-2	ASSLAGLAAIYGYT
TRBV5-1	TRBJ2-3	ASSLPIAGADTQY
TRBV12-3/TRBV12-4	TRBJ1-1	ASSTQGVWTEAF
TRBV11-1	TRBJ1-1	ASSLGLGMNTEAF
TRBV5-5	TRBJ1-5	ASGQDRFQPQH
TRBV18	TRBJ2-7	ASSPMTSIYEQY
TRBV9	TRBJ2-7	ASSVAAGMTYEQY
TRBV5-1	TRBJ2-7	ASSLHSGLEYEQY
TRBV5-5	TRBJ2-7	ASSSTGTGLYEQY
TRBV25-1	TRBJ1-2	ASSVTGLYGYT
TRBV9	TRBJ1-6	ASSVEGQGKNSPLH
TRBV6-1	TRBJ1-5	ASSENGQGEEPQH
TRBV7-9	TRBJ1-1	ASSSWTGNTEAF
TRBV24-1	TRBJ1-2	ATSDSATGNYGYT
TRBV18	TRBJ2-7	ASSPRTGEQY
TRBV9	TRBJ1-1	ASSSRDKISMNTEAF
TRBV10-3	TRBJ1-5	AISETTGNQPQH
TRBV3-1	TRBJ2-7	ATARAGTSHEQY
TRBV6-5	TRBJ2-1	ASSRREGLVYEQF
TRBV20-1	TRBJ2-4	SARPAGENIQY
TRBV29-1	TRBJ1-2	SVHHRGTNYGYT
TRBV30	TRBJ1-2	AWSRGRNYGYT
TRBV9	TRBJ2-3	ASSVFIAGTDTQY
TRBV12-5	TRBJ1-6	ASGLVRGQGDNSPLH
TRBV28	TRBJ1-2	ASSPSVGGGHT
TRBV5-5	TRBJ1-5	ASSVRTGAGNQPQH
TRBV29-1	TRBJ2-3	SVRTSGGRTDTQY
TRBV5-1	TRBJ1-1	ASSPGRITEAF
TRBV5-1	TRBJ2-3	ASRPPRGASTDTQY
TRBV10-2	TRBJ2-7	ASTEGVGLYEQY
TRBV30	.	AWSLGGNEQY
TRBV12-3/TRBV12-4	TRBJ2-7	ASSTGRTSGPGYEQY
TRBV20-1	TRBJ2-7	SARDQRGGEQY
TRBV10-3	TRBJ2-5	AIGQGETQY
TRBV12-3/TRBV12-4	TRBJ1-5	ASSLSAGTQPQH
TRBV24-1	TRBJ1-2	AASDFNNRDQGYT
TRBV20-1	TRBJ2-3	SARLLAGVADTQY
TRBV10-1	TRBJ2-5	ASNGRVGETQY
TRBV3-1	TRBJ1-4	ASSPQTSGRTNEKLF
TRBV5-6	TRBJ2-5	ASKQGIVGETQY